This TCR beta chain stems from a study of T-cell memory formation after mild COVID-19. Study context: TCR clusters were mostly confined to one donor each.

A remark on this clonotype: The antigen remains unidentified.

V lost 7 bases, J lost 1 base, and 11 bases stayed unmatched. The germline gives CDR1 GTSNPN, CDR2 SVGIG (reference sequence). There are 16 residues in the CDR3. General observations from the study: Clones that contracted clustered mainly in CM and EM if CD4+ and in EMRA if CD8+.

TCRdb called the 5' RACE reads again in MiXCR, with one record for every CDR3 protein. Among 450,000 to 650,000 distinct CDR3 sequences listed, 18% were seen once. The rearrangement joins TRBV30 to TRBJ2-2; 8 nucleotides match TRBD1. Sequencing was done on a sample of PBMCs or a T cell subset sorted from them (not recorded which). This receptor was obtained from an adult woman who had mild COVID-19 (a few samples of this study predate the infection). Cell type and time point are not known. In DNA form, the CDR3 reads TGTGCCTTCAGAACCCCCGGACAGGGGAACACCGGGGAGCTGTTTTTT. Translation: CAFRTPGQGNTGELFF.